This TCR beta chain comes out of a study of CD8 T cells in Susac syndrome. Sequencing of TCR beta was carried out in blood CD8+ and CD4+ T cells. The multiple sclerosis controls consisted of treatment-naive patients with relapsing-remitting disease, either stable or active. Germline values: CDR1 SGHRS, CDR2 YFSETQ. The CDR3 consists of 15 residues. After removal of 2 bases from V and 5 bases from J, the junction contained 4 bases not matched to a gene. Random hexamers were used to reverse transcribe an amount of about 0.45 to 1 ug RNA. Via MiXCR, TCRdb re-called the immunoSEQ multiplex PCR reads, giving one row per CDR3 protein. Of more than 90,000 distinct CDR3 sequences in the sample, about 92% were seen once.

This TCR was sampled from a human donor with multiple sclerosis. This chain joins TRBV5-1 and TRBJ1-6, with TRBD1 identical over 7 bases. The sample taken for sequencing was CD4+ T cells from PBMCs. The CDR3 loop reads CASSLVGTDNSPLHF. CDR3 bases: TGCGCCAGCAGCTTAGTAGGGACAGATAATTCACCCCTCCACTTT.